These T cell receptor beta chains were read from a single sample in a study of Ad26.COV2.S vaccination and SARS-CoV-2 variants. Sequenced by immunoSEQ multiplex PCR; TCRdb stores in-frame clones only, minus some. The repertoire holds roughly 350,000 clones, with about 85% as singletons. The sample consisted of peripheral blood, taken in a trial of Ad26.COV2.S vaccine versus placebo. These receptors all come from a person aged 18-60 years who received the Ad26.COV2.S COVID-19 vaccine or a placebo. The CDR3 runs from the conserved cysteine through the conserved F or W. The D gene is left open where the match is weak. A row's size may be missing; if present it is once, few, many or a size class.

J gene: TRBJ1-5; clone size: NA; V gene: TRBV2; D gene: NA; CDR3 DNA: TGTGCCAGCCAAAGACATTCTAGCAATCAGCCCCAGCATTTT; CDR3 protein: CASQRHSSNQPQHF
J gene: TRBJ2-3; clone size: NA; V gene: TRBV21-1; D gene: NA; CDR3 DNA: TGTGCCAACCTAACAGGGGGGACAGATACGCAGTATTTT; CDR3 protein: CANLTGGTDTQYF
J gene: TRBJ1-1; clone size: NA; V gene: TRBV19; D gene: NA; CDR3 DNA: TGTGCCAGTAGTAAACCGAACACTGAAGCTTTCTTT; CDR3 protein: CASSKPNTEAFF
J gene: TRBJ2-1; clone size: NA; V gene: TRBV18; D gene: TRBD2; CDR3 DNA: TGTGCCAGCTCTGTGAGCGGGAGTACCTACAATGAGCAGTTCTTC; CDR3 protein: CASSVSGSTYNEQFF
J gene: TRBJ1-4; clone size: NA; V gene: TRBV4-3; D gene: NA; CDR3 DNA: TGCGCCAGCAGCCAAAACACAGGTATCCGGGAAAAACTGTTTTTT; CDR3 protein: CASSQNTGIREKLFF
J gene: TRBJ1-2; clone size: NA; V gene: TRBV9; D gene: NA; CDR3 DNA: TGTGCCAGCAGCGTGGGGGCACAGGATGGCTACACCTTC; CDR3 protein: CASSVGAQDGYTF
J gene: TRBJ1-5; clone size: NA; V gene: TRBV9; D gene: NA; CDR3 DNA: TGTGCCAGCAGCGCGGTGATCAGAGCCTATAATCAGCCCCAGCATTTT; CDR3 protein: CASSAVIRAYNQPQHF
J gene: TRBJ2-7; clone size: NA; V gene: TRBV27; D gene: TRBD2; CDR3 DNA: TGTGCCAGCAGTAGGACCGACCCGGGACTAGCGGGGTTGAACTACGAGCAGTACTTC; CDR3 protein: CASSRTDPGLAGLNYEQYF
J gene: TRBJ1-4; clone size: NA; V gene: TRBV7-9; D gene: NA; CDR3 DNA: TGTGCCAGCAGCTCGCGGGAAAAACTGTTTTTT; CDR3 protein: CASSSREKLFF
J gene: TRBJ2-1; clone size: NA; V gene: TRBV9; D gene: TRBD2; CDR3 DNA: TGTGCCAGCAGCGTAGGGGCTAGCGGGAGCTACAATGAGCAGTTCTTC; CDR3 protein: CASSVGASGSYNEQFF
J gene: TRBJ2-1; clone size: NA; V gene: TRBV3-1/TRBV3-2; D gene: TRBD2; CDR3 DNA: TGTGCCAGCAGCACCGGGACTAGCGCCCAGGTCTGGGATGAGCAGTTCTTC; CDR3 protein: CASSTGTSAQVWDEQFF
J gene: TRBJ2-1; clone size: NA; V gene: TRBV6-2/TRBV6-3; D gene: NA; CDR3 DNA: TGTGCCAGCAGCTCCCTAAGCTCCTACAATGAGCAGTTCTTC; CDR3 protein: CASSSLSSYNEQFF
J gene: TRBJ2-5; clone size: NA; V gene: TRBV9; D gene: NA; CDR3 DNA: TGTGCCAGCAGCGCAGGGGCAGAGACCCAGTACTTC; CDR3 protein: CASSAGAETQYF
J gene: TRBJ2-4; clone size: NA; V gene: TRBV18; D gene: NA; CDR3 DNA: TGTGCCAGCTCTTCCGGGACACCCAAAAACATTCAGTACTTC; CDR3 protein: CASSSGTPKNIQYF
J gene: TRBJ2-1; clone size: NA; V gene: TRBV7-7; D gene: TRBD2; CDR3 DNA: TGTGCCAGCAGCTTAGGACTAGCGGGAGGGCCCTCTTACAATGAGCAGTTCTTC; CDR3 protein: CASSLGLAGGPSYNEQFF
J gene: TRBJ2-3; clone size: NA; V gene: TRBV7-6; D gene: TRBD2; CDR3 DNA: TGTGCCAGCAGCTCCACTTCCCGGGGGGTAAGCACAGATACGCAGTATTTT; CDR3 protein: CASSSTSRGVSTDTQYF
J gene: TRBJ2-6; clone size: NA; V gene: TRBV30; D gene: NA; CDR3 DNA: TGTGCCTGGGGGAGGGGGGGCATTGGCTCTGGGGCCAACGTCCTGACTTTC; CDR3 protein: CAWGRGGIGSGANVLTF
J gene: TRBJ1-5; clone size: NA; V gene: TRBV28; D gene: NA; CDR3 DNA: TGTGCCAGTGACGAGCAGGGGTCAAATCAGCCCCAGCATTTT; CDR3 protein: CASDEQGSNQPQHF
J gene: TRBJ1-2; clone size: NA; V gene: TRBV5-6; D gene: NA; CDR3 DNA: TGTGCCAGCAGCTTTAGGTCAGGATCTACAGGCTATGGCTACACCTTC; CDR3 protein: CASSFRSGSTGYGYTF
J gene: TRBJ1-2; clone size: NA; V gene: TRBV5-4; D gene: TRBD1; CDR3 DNA: TGTGCCAGCAGGAGACAGGGCCTTGATGGCTACACCTTC; CDR3 protein: CASRRQGLDGYTF
J gene: TRBJ1-5; clone size: NA; V gene: TRBV3-1/TRBV3-2; D gene: NA; CDR3 DNA: TGTGCCAGCAGCCCCCCTTCCCAGCATTTT; CDR3 protein: CASSPPSQHF
J gene: TRBJ2-1; clone size: NA; V gene: TRBV14; D gene: NA; CDR3 DNA: TGTGCCAGCAGCCCGCGAACAGGGTCCACTGAGCAGTTCTTC; CDR3 protein: CASSPRTGSTEQFF
J gene: TRBJ1-5; clone size: NA; V gene: TRBV18; D gene: NA; CDR3 DNA: TGTGCCAGCTCACCACGTCCTGCCGCAGGTAATCAGCCCCAGCATTTT; CDR3 protein: CASSPRPAAGNQPQHF
J gene: TRBJ2-5; clone size: NA; V gene: TRBV6-5; D gene: NA; CDR3 DNA: TGTGCCAGCAGTTACCACCTACAAGAGACCCAGTACTTC; CDR3 protein: CASSYHLQETQYF
J gene: TRBJ1-1; clone size: NA; V gene: TRBV12-5; D gene: NA; CDR3 DNA: TGTGCTAGTAATGCCCAGGACAGAATGAACACTGAAGCTTTCTTT; CDR3 protein: CASNAQDRMNTEAFF
J gene: TRBJ2-5; clone size: NA; V gene: TRBV28; D gene: NA; CDR3 DNA: TGTGCCAGCAGTTCAAGCCCGGACAGCCCGTACCAAGAGACCCAGTACTTC; CDR3 protein: CASSSSPDSPYQETQYF
J gene: TRBJ2-7; clone size: NA; V gene: TRBV10-3; D gene: NA; CDR3 DNA: TGTGCCATCAGTGATGATGGGGAGCAGTACTTC; CDR3 protein: CAISDDGEQYF
J gene: TRBJ1-4; clone size: once; V gene: TRBV30; D gene: NA; CDR3 DNA: TGTGCCTGGAGTGGGGGGCCTGATGAAAAACTGTTTTTT; CDR3 protein: CAWSGGPDEKLFF
J gene: TRBJ2-3; clone size: NA; V gene: TRBV7-3; D gene: NA; CDR3 DNA: TGTGCCAGCAGCTTCGGCGTTGGACGAGATACGCAGTATTTT; CDR3 protein: CASSFGVGRDTQYF
J gene: TRBJ2-3; clone size: NA; V gene: TRBV7-3; D gene: NA; CDR3 DNA: TGTGCCAGCAGCTTAGGGCAAACTAGCACAGATACGCAGTATTTT; CDR3 protein: CASSLGQTSTDTQYF
J gene: TRBJ1-1; clone size: once; V gene: TRBV6-6; D gene: NA; CDR3 DNA: TGTGCCAGCAGTTTCCAGGGGCGCGCTGAAGCTTTCTTT; CDR3 protein: CASSFQGRAEAFF
J gene: TRBJ1-5; clone size: once; V gene: TRBV6-4; D gene: NA; CDR3 DNA: TGTGCCAGCAGAGCAAACAGGGACCCTTATAGCAATCAGCCCCAGCATTTT; CDR3 protein: CASRANRDPYSNQPQHF
J gene: TRBJ1-3; clone size: NA; V gene: TRBV28; D gene: NA; CDR3 DNA: TGTGCCAGCCAGGCGGGAGGCTCTGGAAACACCATATATTTT; CDR3 protein: CASQAGGSGNTIYF
J gene: TRBJ2-3; clone size: NA; V gene: TRBV30; D gene: NA; CDR3 DNA: TGTGCCTGGAGGACTGGACTGTCCGCAGATACGCAGTATTTT; CDR3 protein: CAWRTGLSADTQYF
J gene: TRBJ1-2; clone size: NA; V gene: TRBV5-1; D gene: NA; CDR3 DNA: TGCGCCAGCAGCTTTAAAGTGGGAATTGGCTACACCTTC; CDR3 protein: CASSFKVGIGYTF
J gene: TRBJ1-5; clone size: NA; V gene: TRBV2; D gene: NA; CDR3 DNA: TGTGCCAGCAGTGACTTCCGGGATCAGCCCCAGCATTTT; CDR3 protein: CASSDFRDQPQHF
J gene: TRBJ1-5; clone size: NA; V gene: TRBV10-3; D gene: NA; CDR3 DNA: TGTGCCATCAGTGAGTCGATACGGGGCAATCAGCCCCAGCATTTT; CDR3 protein: CAISESIRGNQPQHF
J gene: TRBJ2-2; clone size: NA; V gene: TRBV14; D gene: NA; CDR3 DNA: TGTGCCAGCAGCCTTACCGGGACGCACACCGGGGAGCTGTTTTTT; CDR3 protein: CASSLTGTHTGELFF
J gene: TRBJ2-1; clone size: NA; V gene: TRBV5-6; D gene: TRBD1; CDR3 DNA: TGTGCCAGCAGCACAGGGACAGGGCGATCCTACAATGAGCAGTTCTTC; CDR3 protein: CASSTGTGRSYNEQFF
J gene: TRBJ1-6; clone size: once; V gene: TRBV6-6; D gene: TRBD1; CDR3 DNA: TGTGCCAGCAGTCGGGACAGCCGCTCCTATAATTCACCCCTCCACTTT; CDR3 protein: CASSRDSRSYNSPLHF
J gene: TRBJ1-1; clone size: NA; V gene: TRBV9; D gene: TRBD1; CDR3 DNA: TGTGCCAGCAGCGTAGTCAGGGGGCACGTAAGGAATACTGAAGCTTTCTTT; CDR3 protein: CASSVVRGHVRNTEAFF
J gene: TRBJ2-2; clone size: NA; V gene: TRBV5-1; D gene: NA; CDR3 DNA: TGCGCCAGCAGCGAGAGGGTTTCCGGGGAGCTGTTTTTT; CDR3 protein: CASSERVSGELFF
J gene: TRBJ1-1; clone size: few; V gene: TRBV7-2; D gene: NA; CDR3 DNA: TGTGCCAGCAGCTTAGATGCGGACACTGAAGCTTTCTTT; CDR3 protein: CASSLDADTEAFF
J gene: TRBJ1-5; clone size: NA; V gene: TRBV18; D gene: NA; CDR3 DNA: TGTGCCAGCTCACCAGTACAGGGTCGATCACCCCAGCATTTT; CDR3 protein: CASSPVQGRSPQHF
J gene: TRBJ2-4; clone size: few; V gene: TRBV7-9; D gene: NA; CDR3 DNA: TGTGCCAGCAGCTTAAGCTCTCACGATCCGAGGACCAAAAACATTCAGTACTTC; CDR3 protein: CASSLSSHDPRTKNIQYF
J gene: TRBJ1-1; clone size: NA; V gene: TRBV7-9; D gene: NA; CDR3 DNA: TGTGCCAGCAGCTGGGGACGGGGGCGAAACACTGAAGCTTTCTTT; CDR3 protein: CASSWGRGRNTEAFF
J gene: TRBJ2-7; clone size: NA; V gene: TRBV5-1; D gene: NA; CDR3 DNA: TGCGCCAGCAGCTTCGGAGGGGATGGCTACGAGCAGTACTTC; CDR3 protein: CASSFGGDGYEQYF
J gene: TRBJ2-7; clone size: NA; V gene: TRBV7-8; D gene: TRBD1; CDR3 DNA: TGTGCCAGCAGCCGAGGACAGGATCAGATCCCCTACGAGCAGTACTTC; CDR3 protein: CASSRGQDQIPYEQYF
J gene: TRBJ2-7; clone size: NA; V gene: TRBV14; D gene: TRBD1; CDR3 DNA: TGTGCCAGCAGCCACAAGGGACAGACAAAGGCCTCCTACGAGCAGTACTTC; CDR3 protein: CASSHKGQTKASYEQYF
J gene: TRBJ2-2; clone size: NA; V gene: TRBV27; D gene: NA; CDR3 DNA: TGTGCCAGCAGTTTATATACCGGGGAGCTGTTTTTT; CDR3 protein: CASSLYTGELFF
J gene: TRBJ2-7; clone size: many; V gene: TRBV5-1; D gene: TRBD1; CDR3 DNA: TGCGCCAGCAGCTCCCCGGGACAGGGCTACGAGCAGTACTTC; CDR3 protein: CASSSPGQGYEQYF
J gene: TRBJ1-3; clone size: NA; V gene: TRBV7-8; D gene: TRBD1; CDR3 DNA: TGTGCCAGCAGCCGACCCGGATTCAGGGGGCGAGACACCATATATTTT; CDR3 protein: CASSRPGFRGRDTIYF
J gene: TRBJ1-5; clone size: NA; V gene: TRBV7-3; D gene: NA; CDR3 DNA: TGTGCCAGCAGCTTATTAGGACAGCCCCAGCATTTT; CDR3 protein: CASSLLGQPQHF
J gene: TRBJ1-1; clone size: NA; V gene: TRBV6-2/TRBV6-3; D gene: TRBD1; CDR3 DNA: TGTGCCAGCAGTCTCAGGGGGTTAGGGGTCACTGAAGCTTTCTTT; CDR3 protein: CASSLRGLGVTEAFF
J gene: TRBJ2-1; clone size: few; V gene: TRBV6-2/TRBV6-3; D gene: NA; CDR3 DNA: TGTGCCAGCAGTTCCCACGGATGGGATCAAGACAATGAGCAGTTCTTC; CDR3 protein: CASSSHGWDQDNEQFF
J gene: TRBJ2-1; clone size: NA; V gene: TRBV7-6; D gene: NA; CDR3 DNA: TGTGCCAGCAGCGCATCCGGGACAGAGCAGTTCTTC; CDR3 protein: CASSASGTEQFF
J gene: TRBJ2-4; clone size: once; V gene: TRBV28; D gene: NA; CDR3 DNA: TGTGCCAGCAGGGTTGGGTCGGTGGCCAAAAACATTCAGTACTTC; CDR3 protein: CASRVGSVAKNIQYF
J gene: TRBJ2-3; clone size: few; V gene: TRBV6-5; D gene: NA; CDR3 DNA: TGTGCCAGCAGCGCAAGACTGGAACTCACAGATACGCAGTATTTT; CDR3 protein: CASSARLELTDTQYF
J gene: TRBJ1-5; clone size: many; V gene: TRBV28; D gene: TRBD1; CDR3 DNA: TGTGCCAGCAGTTCGGGACAGGGGGCACGAGGGGTATATAGCAATCAGCCCCAGCATTTT; CDR3 protein: CASSSGQGARGVYSNQPQHF